The clone carrying this TCR beta chain was counted between two and nine times. The antigen is not known. This sample was taken from a study of glioma-infiltrating T cells. Germline CDR1 is SGHTA and CDR2 is FQGTGA. The CDR3 is made up of 15 amino acids. V gave up 0 bases and J gave up 0 bases, with 7 bases separating them. Study-wide results and caveats: Above-expected tissue-blood divergence occurred in all gliomas, most in low-grade ones.

Using RNA template, CDR3s of TCR alpha and beta were amplified with iRepertoire arm-PCR. For one-step reverse transcription and amplification, 100-400 ng of tissue mRNA or PBMC total RNA was used. TCRdb analysed the multiplex PCR reads with MiXCR anew, one entry per CDR3 protein. The sample consists of around 20,000 distinct CDR3 sequences, around 23% of them appearing once. The V call is TRBV7-3, the J call TRBJ2-3; D gene uncertain. This receptor was identified in a human donor with low-grade glioma or glioblastoma, undergoing nonglioma brain surgery, or in good health (not recorded which). The sample was glioma tissue, nonneoplastic brain tissue, or PBMCs (not recorded which). The DNA of the CDR3 is TGTGCCAGCAGCTTAACCGGCCTAAGCACAGATACGCAGTATTTT. Amino acid sequence: CASSLTGLSTDTQYF.